This paragraph covers one T cell receptor (beta chain) sequence. Its antigen target is currently unknown. Base qualities were left out, and no much larger clone turns up one base away. This sample is drawn from a study of CD8+ T cells in alopecia areata listed by TCRdb under 2018. Turning to the overall study: Treated patients were enrolled in an open-label pilot trial of oral tofacitinib, 5 to 10 mg twice daily, for moderate-to-severe alopecia areata. High-throughput TCRbeta sequencing was used to examine T cell clonal expansion in alopecia areata in both the C3H/HeJ mouse model and human patients. Scalp clonality was compared among normal scalp (n=4), patchy alopecia areata scalp (n=8), and alopecia totalis/universalis scalp (n=8). Patients received tofacitinib for 6 to 18 months and were then followed off drug for 6 months to check for delayed response and recurrence. Biopsies were taken from tofacitinib-treated patients at baseline and again at 4 and 24 weeks into treatment, and several of those patients also had a later scalp biopsy. Amplification of TCRbeta CDR3 regions was done by immunoSEQ multiplex PCR using 35 Vbeta forward primers and 13 Jbeta reverse primers. On the human side, TCRbeta sequencing was run on scalp tissue and on sorted CD4+ and CD8+ peripheral blood T cells from healthy controls and from alopecia areata patients with either patchy or totalis/universalis disease. RNA was extracted with the PAXgene miRNA kit for fixed scalp, the miRNeasy kit for PBMCs, and the RNeasy kit for mouse skin. For the treated patients, the SALT score, which quantifies what percentage of scalp surface area is affected, served as the measure of disease severity. Overall study results and their limits: Tofacitinib significantly lowered scalp clonality and the number of expanded CD8+ clones among the top 100 scalp clones. Shared TCR sequences between patients were less evident than in mice, which may be partly attributable to HLA diversity in the patient population. Higher clonality and more expanded CD8+ clones were observed in lesional scalp than in normal scalp, particularly in alopecia totalis/universalis, a finding suggestive of antigenic drive. During tofacitinib treatment, many expanded lesional clones stuck around in both scalp and blood, and this persistence may partly explain why relapse happens after treatment is stopped. The treated cohort was small, with a single nonresponder, so links between baseline CD8+ expansion and response need larger studies. Scalp TCR repertoire analysis is complicated because resident alphabeta T cells in normal human skin are also sequenced, whereas mouse skin is dominated by gammadelta T cells.

Explained via the paper, the time point label denotes: roughly 27 days on oral tofacitinib. Sample treatment or condition, as interpreted from the label and publication: oral pan-JAK inhibitor, 5-10 mg twice daily. Lesional scalp punch biopsies and peripheral blood were obtained from alopecia areata patients. PBMCs were isolated by density centrifugation and stained for CD3, CD4 and CD8, after which CD4+ and CD8+ T cells were sorted on a FACSAria. Libraries came from the immunoSEQ multiplex PCR assay. For TCR sequencing, RNA was extracted from every sample and reverse transcribed into cDNA to serve as template. First-strand cDNA was synthesized using SuperScript III with a 2:1 mix of oligo-dT and random hexamers. Amplification bias was assessed with a synthetic immune receptor repertoire, and residual bias was removed computationally. Per the source publication's procedure: Raw reads were preprocessed for error removal, and CDR3 was defined according to IMGT conventions as running from the conserved cysteine to phenylalanine. Clonality was calculated as 1 minus Shannon entropy normalized by log2 of the number of productive unique TCRs. Whether each scalp clone was CD4 or CD8 was inferred by checking scalp TCRbeta sequences against the CD4 and CD8 repertoires from sorted blood. The table was pulled from immuneACCESS by TCRdb, which kept in-frame rearrangements only. Such tables lose some clones; where checked, under half of the loss comes from unresolved V genes, and the rest has no known cause. The D gene and trimming were derived from the DNA, and the V and J assignments and clone size from that table. Present in this sample are around 210,000 clones, 55% to 70% of which were seen just once. 3.5% to 5% of the sample is in the top ten clones.

V ends up 7 bases short and J 2 bases short, with an unmatched junction base count of 0. CDR1 and CDR2 (SQVTM, ANQGSEA) derive from the germline V gene. Its CDR3 holds 11 amino acids, cysteine through phenylalanine. Only the CDR3 DNA stays, 33 bases, in frame from base 1. Sequenced material: CD4+ T cells sorted from blood, taken at week 4, from a patient treated with tofacitinib. The rearrangement joined TRBV29-1 to TRBJ2-5, with 8 junctional bases fitting TRBD1. This receptor was identified in a human donor with alopecia areata. The DNA sequence reads TGCAGCGACAGGGGGCAAGAGACCCAGTACTTC. This yields the protein CSDRGQETQYF.